The sequence of this T cell receptor beta chain was determined in a study of shared T cell receptors in the human thymus. This CDR3 region has 15 residues. Germline lookup yields CDR1 SNHLY and CDR2 FYNNEI. With 11 bases clipped from V and 3 bases from J, the junction kept 12 bases outside the gene matches. The assay was immunoSEQ multiplex PCR, and TCRdb's table has in-frame clones only and misses some. The profile shows hundreds of thousands of clones, 88% of them singletons. These same records also appear under a second study, on human thymus T cells. That study adds: Corrective cardiac operations yielded the resected thymus tissue. Blood and thymic repertoires both appeared biased in V and J gene usage.

The source of this sequence is a boy younger than two with a congenital heart defect. The genes are TRBV2 and TRBJ2-2; 7 bases are shared with TRBD1. Input material: thymocytes. The CDR3 loop reads CALPVGGEDTGELFF. CDR3 in DNA: TGTGCCCTCCCAGTAGGGGGCGAAGACACCGGGGAGCTGTTTTTT.